This T cell receptor (beta chain) was documented in a study of beta chain features in type 1 diabetes. This clone was observed a few times. The CDR3 is made up of 14 amino acids. Germline CDR1 and CDR2: SGHRS and YFSETQ. V was pared by 9 bases and J by 7 bases, with 17 bases between. Reverse transcription of all isolated RNA meant that expressed TCRB transcripts were sequenced. Sequencing was performed with immunoSEQ multiplex PCR; in TCRdb, only in-frame clones are kept and a portion is missing. The sample contains 250,000 or so clones, 25% to 35% of which appear only once. This clonotype was sampled from a young man in good health. Sequenced material: central memory CD4+ T cells from blood. The chain has TRBV5-1 and TRBJ1-6; D may be TRBD1 (5 bases). In DNA, the CDR3 is TGCGCCACCCAGACAGCGCCGGGGAATTCACCCCTCCACTTT. Translating gives CATQTAPGNSPLHF.